The 20 T cell receptor beta chains below were found in one sample sequenced in a study of cytomegalovirus exposure and HLA in healthy donors. 13 Jbeta primers and 60 Vbeta primers were used for the PCR. Only in-frame clones appear in the TCRdb table, and some are missing; sequencing was by immunoSEQ multiplex PCR. This table has approximately 160,000 clones, around four fifths appearing once. Sequences were obtained from PBMCs. The receptor set was obtained from a woman between 50 and 59 years old in good health and CMV-seropositive.

The V call is TRBV6-1, the J call TRBJ2-7, with D unclear. The CDR3 runs to 13 residues. Germline-derived CDR1 and CDR2 are MNHNS and SASEGT. Between the trimmed V and J ends, which lost 6 bases and 4 bases, there was a span of 13 bases. The CDR3 here is CASSRQIQYEQYF. In DNA form, the CDR3 reads TGTGCCAGCAGCCGTCAGATCCAATACGAGCAGTACTTC.

The chain carries TRBV5-6 and TRBJ2-1; 8 positions agree with TRBD1. Unmatched junction bases numbered 2, after V lost 0 bases and J lost 3 bases. Germline CDR1 reads SGHDT; CDR2 reads YYEEEE. The CDR3 contains 15 residues. The CDR3 DNA sequence: TGTGCCAGCAGCTTGGTTGGACAGGGCTACAATGAGCAGTTCTTC. Translated, it gives CASSLVGQGYNEQFF.

The rearrangement links TRBV27 to TRBJ1-2; no clear D. This CDR3 is 12 amino acids long. From germline, CDR1 is MNHEY and CDR2 SMNVEV (reference sequence). V dropped 7 bases and J dropped 4 bases, with 10 bases sitting between them. CDR3 nucleotide sequence: TGTGCCAGCAAAAGTACGGGCTATGGCTACACCTTC. Its translation is CASKSTGYGYTF.

The V gene is TRBV7-3, the J gene TRBJ2-5; 8 nucleotides line up with TRBD2. CDR1 and CDR2 from the germline V gene are SGHTA and FQGTGA. V was pared by 1 base and J by 1 base, with 8 bases of the junction left unmatched. The CDR3 sequence is 17 residues long. As DNA, the CDR3 is TGTGCCAGCAGCTTAAATCCCCGGCGGGGGGCCCAAGAGACCCAGTACTTC. Protein: CASSLNPRRGAQETQYF.

The CDR3, as DNA: TGTGCCAGCAGCTTAGGAAGACACGGGCAGTTCTTC. Encoded protein: CASSLGRHGQFF. The gene calls are TRBV5-6 and TRBJ2-1; D unresolved. The CDR3 covers 12 residues. Trimming removed 2 bases at V and 12 bases at J, with 12 bases between. Germline values: CDR1 SGHDT, CDR2 YYEEEE.

The rearrangement uses TRBV6-5 and TRBJ1-6; D gene unclear. This CDR3 is built from 14 residues. V lost 0 bases and J 6 bases, leaving 6 bases between the germline ends. Germline values: CDR1 MNHEY, CDR2 SVGAGI. The CDR3 DNA reads TGTGCCAGCAGTTACTCTGGACTTAATTCACCCCTCCACTTT. Its protein product is CASSYSGLNSPLHF.

The chain uses TRBV9 and TRBJ1-1, with TRBD1 matching over 12 bases. Germline assignment: CDR1 SGDLS and CDR2 YYNGEE. This CDR3 is built from 16 residues. V trimming: 4 bases; J trimming: 10 bases; junction bases outside the gene matches: 14. CDR3 amino acids: CASSSHPWDRGRGAFF. The DNA of the CDR3 is TGTGCCAGCAGCAGCCATCCCTGGGACAGGGGGCGCGGAGCTTTCTTT.

This clone has more than one count but fewer than ten. The chain uses TRBV7-6 and TRBJ1-2; 9 nucleotides line up with TRBD1. The CDR3 runs to 13 residues. V lost 4 bases, J lost 8 bases, and 5 bases stayed unmatched. The V gene's germline CDR1 is SGHVS and CDR2 FNYEAQ. The CDR3 nucleotides are TGTGCCAGCAGCTGGGGACAGGGAAGAGGCTACACCTTC. This gives the protein CASSWGQGRGYTF. The full variable domain, completed using reference TRBV7-6 and TRBJ1-2, is GAGVSQSPRYKVTKRGQDVALRCDPISGHVSLYWYRQALGQGPEFLTYFNYEAQQDKSGLPNDRFSAERPEGSISTLTIQRTEQRDSAMYRCASSWGQGRGYTFGSGTRLTVV.

The CDR3 sequence is CASSGQGNTGELFF. The CDR3 coding sequence is TGTGCCAGCAGTGGACAGGGGAACACCGGGGAGCTGTTTTTT. This chain links TRBV6-4 with TRBJ2-2; 7 bases align to TRBD1. Per germline, CDR1 MRHNA and CDR2 SNTAGT. Losses at the gene ends were 4 bases for V and 1 base for J; bases not matched to a gene: 0. The CDR3 is 14 amino acids.

This clone occurred a few times. V usage is TRBV7-8 and J usage is TRBJ2-5; TRBD2 agrees at 12 bases. The J call may be wrong; the DNA end is better matched by TRBJ2-7. Germline V gives CDR1 SGHVS, CDR2 FQNEAQ. The CDR3 covers 18 residues. This CDR3 is CASSLKGLAGPFSYEQYF. The CDR3 coding sequence is TGTGCCAGCAGCTTAAAAGGACTAGCGGGGCCATTCTCCTACGAGCAGTACTTC.

This clone has more than one count but fewer than ten. V gene TRBV30 combines with J gene TRBJ2-2; a weak D match, TRBD2 (7 bases). Germline V lookup: CDR1 GTSNPN, CDR2 SVGIG (reference sequence). The CDR3 is 14 amino acids. Trimming took off 5 bases at V and 1 base at J, with 11 bases between the two ends. The CDR3 sequence is CAWGGGGNTGELFF. CDR3 DNA sequence: TGTGCCTGGGGAGGGGGGGGGAACACCGGGGAGCTGTTTTTT.

The rearrangement joins TRBV9 to TRBJ2-2; 10 bases agree with TRBD2. The CDR3 covers 15 residues. With 4 bases clipped from V and 4 bases from J, the junction kept 4 bases outside the gene matches. Germline loops: CDR1 SGDLS, CDR2 YYNGEE. The CDR3 here is CASSRSGGATGELFF. The CDR3 DNA sequence: TGTGCCAGCAGCCGGAGCGGGGGGGCCACCGGGGAGCTGTTTTTT.

The rearrangement uses TRBV7-9 and TRBJ1-2, with TRBD1 identical over 7 bases. The germline gives CDR1 SEHNR, CDR2 FQNEAQ (reference sequence). This CDR3 spans 13 amino acids. The V segment lost 5 bases and the J segment 6 bases; nucleotides outside the gene matches: 6. The CDR3 bases are TGTGCCAGCAGCCAGGGACAGTGGAATGGCTACACCTTC. It encodes CASSQGQWNGYTF.

The rearrangement links TRBV2 to TRBJ1-6; D gene ambiguous. The CDR3 loop spans 17 amino acids. Looked up from germline, CDR1 is SNHLY and CDR2 is FYNNEI. The germline V and J ends were trimmed by 1 base and 0 bases, with 10 bases remaining between them. The CDR3 sequence: CASSEGGLGSYNSPLHF. Written as DNA, the CDR3 is TGTGCCAGCAGTGAAGGAGGTCTTGGCTCCTATAATTCACCCCTCCACTTT.

V is TRBV30 and J is TRBJ2-7; 7 nucleotides line up with TRBD1. The CDR3 has 14 amino acids. J lost 5 bases, V lost 5 bases, and 12 bases had no gene match. Germline V gene lookup returns CDR1 GTSNPN and CDR2 SVGIG (reference sequence). The CDR3 sequence is CAWERGLASDEQYF. The CDR3 DNA sequence: TGTGCCTGGGAAAGGGGGCTCGCATCCGACGAGCAGTACTTC.

The table lists this clone with a few counts. The chain is built from TRBV6-5 and TRBJ1-3; D is ambiguous. CDR3 length: 15 amino acids. Trimming took off 2 bases at V and 3 bases at J, with 11 bases between the two ends. Germline V gene lookup returns CDR1 MNHEY and CDR2 SVGAGI. The CDR3 DNA is TGTGCCAGCAGTTACGGGAGTGTTGGTGGAAACACCATATATTTT. Amino acid sequence: CASSYGSVGGNTIYF.

This chain links TRBV6-1 with TRBJ1-5, with 7 positions matching TRBD1. In germline, CDR1 is MNHNS, CDR2 SASEGT. V trimming: 8 bases; J trimming: 4 bases; junction bases outside the gene matches: 11. CDR3 length: 15 residues. Here the CDR3 DNA reads TGTGCCAGCCAGATTGACAGGGACCCGAATCAGCCCCAGCATTTT. It codes for CASQIDRDPNQPQHF.

The gene calls are TRBV10-2 and TRBJ2-7; D might be TRBD1 (6 bases). The CDR3 runs 12 residues. V shed 5 bases and J shed 3 bases, with 8 bases lying between them. Germline V lookup: CDR1 WSHSY, CDR2 SAAADI. The CDR3 region has the DNA TGCGCCAGCAGTCTACAGGGCTACGAGCAGTACTTC. Its protein is CASSLQGYEQYF.

The rearrangement joins TRBV4-1 to TRBJ2-2, with a possible D match to TRBD2 (6 bases). Germline assignment: CDR1 MGHRA and CDR2 YSYEKL. The CDR3 length is 15 residues. V lost 4 bases, J lost 4 bases, and 13 bases lay in between. CDR3: CASSPRGGPTGELFF. In DNA form, the CDR3 reads TGCGCCAGCAGCCCCCGGGGAGGACCCACCGGGGAGCTGTTTTTT.

This chain connects TRBV7-2 to TRBJ2-2, with 7 positions matching TRBD1. CDR3 length: 15 amino acids. Germline trimming cut 3 bases from V and 5 bases from J; bases unmatched to any gene: 6. CDR1 is SGHTA and CDR2 is FQGNSA in the germline V gene. The CDR3 DNA sequence: TGTGCCAGCAGCTTCCTACAGGGGCGGACCGGGGAGCTGTTTTTT. It translates to CASSFLQGRTGELFF.